The 8 T cell receptor beta chains listed next were all sequenced from one sample in a study of control samples from healthy donors and cancer patients. Clones were sequenced by immunoSEQ multiplex PCR, and TCRdb holds only the in-frame ones, with some missing. The table shows over 50,000 clones, with 80% occurring only once. Sequencing input: blood. These receptors all stem from a man in his 70s in good health.

The rearrangement links TRBV5-4 to TRBJ1-1, with D perhaps matching TRBD1 (5 bases). The V end lost 4 bases, the J end lost 4 bases, and 11 bases lay between the germline ends. The germline V gene has CDR1 SGHNT and CDR2 YYREEE (reference sequence). The CDR3 covers 13 residues. The CDR3 region is CASSVVGRTEAFF. The CDR3 nucleotides read TGTGCCAGCAGCGTGGTGGGGCGCACTGAAGCTTTCTTT. Full variable domain (outside the CDR3, taken from reference TRBV5-4 and TRBJ1-1): ETGVTQSPTHLIKTRGQQVTLRCSSQSGHNTVSWYQQALGQGPQFIFQYYREEENGRGNFPPRFSGLQFPNYSSELNVNALELDDSALYLCASSVVGRTEAFFGQGTRLTVV.

V and J are TRBV13 and TRBJ2-6, with D perhaps being TRBD1 or TRBD2 (5 bases each). V lost 6 bases to trimming and J lost 2 bases, with 20 bases between them. The germline CDR1 and CDR2 sequences are PRHDT and FYEKMQ (reference sequence). The CDR3 is made up of 18 amino acids. This CDR3 reads CASRMWDPFSPGANVLTF. The CDR3 nucleotides are TGTGCCAGCAGGATGTGGGACCCGTTTTCTCCTGGGGCCAACGTCCTGACTTTC.

This clone came up a few times. This chain connects TRBV28 to TRBJ1-2, with D hard to call. The ends were cut back, 6 bases at V and 7 bases at J, with 21 bases in the middle. This CDR3 region has 15 residues. In germline, CDR1 is MDHEN, CDR2 SYDVKM. This CDR3 is CASRRDATGSRGYTF. The DNA for the CDR3 is TGTGCCAGCAGGAGGGATGCAACTGGGTCGCGTGGCTACACCTTC.

J is TRBJ1-2 and V is TRBV29-1; 7 nucleotides match TRBD1. Germline V CDR1 and CDR2: SQVTM, ANQGSEA. CDR3 length: 12 amino acids. The J segment lost 3 bases and the V segment lost 6 bases, leaving 4 bases of the junction unmatched. CDR3 protein: CSVNRGDYGYTF. The CDR3 DNA sequence: TGCAGCGTGAACAGGGGAGACTATGGCTACACCTTC.

This clone is a singleton in its sample. This chain connects TRBV11-3 to TRBJ2-3; TRBD1 might be the D (6 bases). The V gene lost 4 bases and the J gene lost 5 bases, with 13 bases spanning the gap. CDR3 size: 14 residues. CDR1 and CDR2 (germline): SGHNT, YENEEA. The CDR3 DNA is TGTGCCAGCAGCTCCACGACAGGCGTAGATACGCAGTATTTT. Amino acid sequence: CASSSTTGVDTQYF.

This clone was recorded once. The genes are TRBV10-3 and TRBJ1-1; D gene ambiguous. The CDR3 contains 13 residues. In germline, CDR1 is ENHRY, CDR2 SYGVKD. Between the trimmed V and J ends, which lost 11 bases and 0 bases, there was a span of 13 bases. The DNA for the CDR3 is TGTGCCTCCCGGGGATCAATGAACACTGAAGCTTTCTTT. Its protein product is CASRGSMNTEAFF.

This chain uses TRBV11-2 with TRBJ2-7; D might be TRBD1 (6 bases). Between the trimmed V and J ends, which lost 3 bases and 2 bases, there was a span of 14 bases. In germline, CDR1 is SGHAT, CDR2 FQNNGV. The length of the CDR3 is 15 residues. CDR3 amino acids: CASSFFWPGAYEQYF. CDR3 DNA: TGTGCCAGCAGCTTTTTCTGGCCAGGGGCCTACGAGCAGTACTTC.

This chain joins TRBV5-1 and TRBJ1-6; 8 bases fit TRBD1. The CDR3 has 13 amino acids. J was trimmed by 8 bases and V by 6 bases; bases with no gene match: 4. Germline V CDR1 and CDR2: SGHRS, YFSETQ. CDR3 nucleotide sequence: TGCGCCAGCACCCTGACAGGGGATTCACCCCTCCACTTT. Translated: CASTLTGDSPLHF.